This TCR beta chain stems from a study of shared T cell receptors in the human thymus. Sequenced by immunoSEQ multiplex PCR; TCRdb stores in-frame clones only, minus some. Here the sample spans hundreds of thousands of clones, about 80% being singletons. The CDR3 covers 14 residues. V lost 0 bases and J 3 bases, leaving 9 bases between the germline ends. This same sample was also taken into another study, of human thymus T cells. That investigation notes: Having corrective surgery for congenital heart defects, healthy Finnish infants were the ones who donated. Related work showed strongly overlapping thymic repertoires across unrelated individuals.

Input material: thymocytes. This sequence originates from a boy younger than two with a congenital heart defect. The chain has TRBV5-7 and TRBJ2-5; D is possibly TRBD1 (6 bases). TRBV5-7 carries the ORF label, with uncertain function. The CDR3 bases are TGTGCCAGCAGCTTGGCGGCAGGGGAAGAGACCCAGTACTTC. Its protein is CASSLAAGEETQYF.